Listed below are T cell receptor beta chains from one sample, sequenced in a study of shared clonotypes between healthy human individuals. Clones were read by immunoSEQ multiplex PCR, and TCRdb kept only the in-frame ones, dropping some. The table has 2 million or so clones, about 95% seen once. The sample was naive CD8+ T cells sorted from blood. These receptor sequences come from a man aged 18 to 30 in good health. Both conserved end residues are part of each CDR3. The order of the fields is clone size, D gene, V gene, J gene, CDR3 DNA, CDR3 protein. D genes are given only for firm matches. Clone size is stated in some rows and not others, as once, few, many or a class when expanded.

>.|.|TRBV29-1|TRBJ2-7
TGCAGCGTTCAGGGCCGCCAGTCCTACGAGCAGTACTTC
CSVQGRQSYEQYF
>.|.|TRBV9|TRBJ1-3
TGTGCCAGCAGCGATTCAAGTACAGGGGGAAACACCATATATTTT
CASSDSSTGGNTIYF
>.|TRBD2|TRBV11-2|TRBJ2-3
TGTGCCAGCAGCTTGCTAGCGGGGGAAACAGATACGCAGTATTTT
CASSLLAGETDTQYF
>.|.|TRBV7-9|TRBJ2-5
TGTGCCAGCAGCACCACGGAACTAGAGACCCAGTACTTC
CASSTTELETQYF
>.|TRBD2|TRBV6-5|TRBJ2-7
TGTGCCAGCAGTTACGGAGCGGGGGGCTACGAGCAGTACTTC
CASSYGAGGYEQYF
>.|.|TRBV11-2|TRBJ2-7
TGTGCCAGCAGCTTAGGGACCAGTTACGAGCAGTACTTC
CASSLGTSYEQYF
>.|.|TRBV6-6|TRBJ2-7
TGTGCCAGCAGTTACTCAGGGGTCTCCTACGAGCAGTACTTC
CASSYSGVSYEQYF
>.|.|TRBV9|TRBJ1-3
TGTGCCAGCAGCCTCTCCGGGGCCGGAAACACCATATATTTT
CASSLSGAGNTIYF
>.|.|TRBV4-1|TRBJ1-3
TGCGCCAGCAGCCCGTTGATCGGGGAGTTTGGAAACACCATATATTTT
CASSPLIGEFGNTIYF
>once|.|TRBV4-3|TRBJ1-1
TGCGCCAGCAGCCAAGGTGGGTTGGGCACTGAAGCTTTCTTT
CASSQGGLGTEAFF
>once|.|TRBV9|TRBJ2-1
TGTGCCAGCACCTCTGCCGGGACTCCTTACAATGAGCAGTTCTTC
CASTSAGTPYNEQFF
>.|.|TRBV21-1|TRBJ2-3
TGTGCCAGCAGTTTACTAGCGGGAAACGCGGATACGCAGTATTTT
CASSLLAGNADTQYF
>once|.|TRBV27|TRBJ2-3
TGTGCCAGCAGTCAACAGGGAGAAGAGCCAAATACGCAGTATTTT
CASSQQGEEPNTQYF
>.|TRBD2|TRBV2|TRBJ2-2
TGTGCCAGCAGTGTGACTAGCGGGAGTATCACCACCGGGGAGCTGTTTTTT
CASSVTSGSITTGELFF
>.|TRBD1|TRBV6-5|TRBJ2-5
TGTGCCAGCAGTTGGGGACAGGGGACTCAAGAGACCCAGTACTTC
CASSWGQGTQETQYF
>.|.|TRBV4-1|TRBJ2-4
TGCGCCAGCAGCCAAGCCACCGGGGTTAACATTCAGTACTTC
CASSQATGVNIQYF
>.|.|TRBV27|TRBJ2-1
TGTGCCAGCAGCCCCATGGACTATAGGAATGAGCAGTTCTTC
CASSPMDYRNEQFF
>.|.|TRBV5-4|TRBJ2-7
TGTGCCAGCAGCTTCTTCGGGAGTGGAAACGAGCAGTACTTC
CASSFFGSGNEQYF
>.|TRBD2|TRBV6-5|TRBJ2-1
TGTGCCAGCAGTTACTCACTAGCGGGCCACAATGAGCAGTTCTTC
CASSYSLAGHNEQFF
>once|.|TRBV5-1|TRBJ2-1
TGCGCCAGCAGCTTGGTGGGCGGACCCTACAATGAGCAGTTCTTC
CASSLVGGPYNEQFF
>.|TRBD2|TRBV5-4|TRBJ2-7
TGTGCCAGCAGCGTTTTATCGGGGGGGTACTACGAGCAGTACTTC
CASSVLSGGYYEQYF
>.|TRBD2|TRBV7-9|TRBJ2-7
TGTGCCAGCAGCTTAGTTGACCTAGCGGTGAGGAAAAGCTCCTACGAGCAGTACTTC
CASSLVDLAVRKSSYEQYF
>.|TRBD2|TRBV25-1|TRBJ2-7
TGTGCCAGCAGTGAATATCGGGAGGGCTATTTTTACGAGCAGTACTTC
CASSEYREGYFYEQYF
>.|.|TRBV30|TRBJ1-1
TGTGCCTGGAGTGTTTTGGGGGGCATCACTGAAGCTTTCTTT
CAWSVLGGITEAFF
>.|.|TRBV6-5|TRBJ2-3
TGTGCCAGGAATCGGGGCAGATTCACAGATACGCAGTATTTT
CARNRGRFTDTQYF
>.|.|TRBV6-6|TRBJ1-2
TGTGCCAGCACCCCTGGACCCCCATCGGGTGGCTACACCTTC
CASTPGPPSGGYTF
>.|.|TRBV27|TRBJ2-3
TGTGCCAGTGCAACGGGAGTTTCCACAGATACGCAGTATTTT
CASATGVSTDTQYF
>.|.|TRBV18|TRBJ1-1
TGTGCCAGCTCACCCGACACAGGCGTTGATCCGAACACTGAAGCTTTCTTT
CASSPDTGVDPNTEAFF
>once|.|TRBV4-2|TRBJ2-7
TGTGCCAGCAGCCAGACAGAAGCGGGTCCCCCCTACGAGCAGTACTTC
CASSQTEAGPPYEQYF
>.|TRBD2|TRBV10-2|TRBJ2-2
TGCGCCAGCAGTGACCCTTCGCTACTAGCGGGGAGATCCACCGGGGAGCTGTTTTTT
CASSDPSLLAGRSTGELFF
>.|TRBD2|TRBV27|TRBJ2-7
TGTGCCAGCACCCAAGGGACTAGGGGCGGGCACGAGCAGTACTTC
CASTQGTRGGHEQYF
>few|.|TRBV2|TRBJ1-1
TGTGCCAGCAGTGTGGGACCGCTGGTAAACACTGAAGCTTTCTTT
CASSVGPLVNTEAFF
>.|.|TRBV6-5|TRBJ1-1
TGTGCCGGTCAGACAGGCCCGAACACTGAAGCTTTCTTT
CAGQTGPNTEAFF
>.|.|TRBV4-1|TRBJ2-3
TGCGCCAGCAGCCAAGGGATAGGGACAGATACGCAGTATTTT
CASSQGIGTDTQYF
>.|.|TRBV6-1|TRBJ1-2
TGTGCCAGCAGTGACACTAAAAACTATGGCTACACCTTC
CASSDTKNYGYTF
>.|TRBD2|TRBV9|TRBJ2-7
TGTGCCAGCAGTGAGGGACTAGCGGTTTCCTACGAGCAGTACTTC
CASSEGLAVSYEQYF
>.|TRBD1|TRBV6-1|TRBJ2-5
TGTGCCAGCAGCGACAGGGGTACCTGGGAGACCCAGTACTTC
CASSDRGTWETQYF
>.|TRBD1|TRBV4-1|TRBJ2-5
TGCGCCAGCAGCGACGAGGGGACAGCCCAAGAGACCCAGTACTTC
CASSDEGTAQETQYF
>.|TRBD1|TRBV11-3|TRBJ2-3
TGTGCCAGCAGCATGACAGGGGGGTCGACAGATACGCAGTATTTT
CASSMTGGSTDTQYF
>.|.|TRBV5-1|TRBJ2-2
TGCGCCAGCACTATCAGGGGCACCGGGGAGCTGTTTTTT
CASTIRGTGELFF
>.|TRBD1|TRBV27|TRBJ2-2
TGTGCCAGCGGACAGGGGGTCACCGGGGAGCTGTTTTTT
CASGQGVTGELFF
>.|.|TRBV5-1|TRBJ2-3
TGCGCCAGCAGCTTGTGGGGTAGCGGACTCACAGATACGCAGTATTTT
CASSLWGSGLTDTQYF
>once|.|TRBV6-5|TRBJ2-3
TGTGCCAGCAAGGGGTTTAGCACAGATACGCAGTATTTT
CASKGFSTDTQYF
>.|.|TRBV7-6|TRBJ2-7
TGTGCCAGCAGCTTAGCGCTTGGCAGCGGATTGTCCTACGAGCAGTACTTC
CASSLALGSGLSYEQYF
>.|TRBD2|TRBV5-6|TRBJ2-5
TGTGCCAGCCGATTCGGGACTAGCGGGAGGTACCAAGAGACCCAGTACTTC
CASRFGTSGRYQETQYF
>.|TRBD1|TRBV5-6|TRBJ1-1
TGTGCCAGCAGCTCAGGACAGGGGCTGATGGCTTTCTTT
CASSSGQGLMAFF
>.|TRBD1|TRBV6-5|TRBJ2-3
TGTGCCAGCAGTTACGGAACAGGGGTCGATACGCAGTATTTT
CASSYGTGVDTQYF